These 29 T cell receptor beta chains originate from one sample sequenced in a study of regulatory T cells in long-lasting Graves disease. Time point specified: persistent/refractory GD, antithyroid drugs over 5 years with positive TRAb. From PBMCs, RNA was extracted and then used to make the TCR library. According to the study, TCR beta libraries were built with iRepertoire HTBI primers and CDR3-region Arm-PCR. MiXCR was run by TCRdb on the multiplex PCR reads, yielding one entry per CDR3 protein. The data contain 300,000 to 350,000 distinct CDR3 sequences, roughly 21% of them singletons. The sample was peripheral blood mononuclear cells (PBMCs), taken when the disease was refractory, from a patient treated with antithyroid drugs. The receptors derive from a female donor with Graves disease.

This clonotype was counted ten times or more. The V gene is TRBV5-1, the J gene TRBJ2-4; 10 bases are shared with TRBD2. V lost 5 bases to trimming and J lost 11 bases; unmatched junction nucleotides: 13. This CDR3 is built from 15 residues. From germline, CDR1 is SGHRS and CDR2 YFSETQ. CDR3 sequence reads: CASRSSGRLASVQYF. In DNA form, the CDR3 reads TGCGCCAGCAGGTCTAGCGGGAGACTCGCATCTGTTCAGTACTTC.

This clonotype was counted a few times. The genes are TRBV9 and TRBJ2-7; 9 nucleotides agree with TRBD1. The junction had 3 bases not matched to a gene; V was cut back by 2 bases and J by 3 bases. This CDR3 has 14 amino acids. Germline values: CDR1 SGDLS, CDR2 YYNGEE. In nucleotides, the CDR3 is TGTGCCAGCAGCGTGGGACAGGGAGACTACGAGCAGTACTTC. It translates to CASSVGQGDYEQYF.

This clonotype was counted between two and nine times. The gene calls are TRBV5-1 and TRBJ1-2, with 8 bases identical to TRBD1. This CDR3 comprises 13 residues. With 0 bases clipped from V and 8 bases from J, the junction kept 3 bases outside the gene matches. Per the germline V gene, CDR1 is SGHRS and CDR2 is YFSETQ. As DNA, the CDR3 is TGCGCCAGCAGCTTGGGGGACAGGCGCGGCTACACCTTC. Amino acid sequence: CASSLGDRRGYTF. The full variable domain, completed using reference TRBV5-1 and TRBJ1-2, is KAGVTQTPRYLIKTRGQQVTLSCSPISGHRSVSWYQQTPGQGLQFLFEYFSETQRNKGNFPGRFSGRQFSNSRSEMNVSTLELGDSALYLCASSLGDRRGYTFGSGTRLTVV.

This clonotype showed up many times. The gene calls are TRBV9 and TRBJ2-7; D is possibly TRBD1 (10 bases). Trimming left V 3 bases short and J 3 bases short, with 25 bases between. The CDR3 loop spans 18 amino acids. CDR1 is SGDLS and CDR2 is YYNGEE in the germline V gene. In DNA, the CDR3 is TGTGCCAGCAGCGCCGGACAGGGGGGAATTAGCGGGAGCTACGAGCAGTACTTC. Translation gives CASSAGQGGISGSYEQYF.

The chain employs TRBV25-1 and TRBJ1-4; 9 bases match TRBD1. The CDR3 is 12 residues long. The ends lost 10 bases at V and 8 bases at J; junction bases unmatched: 5. Germline V lookup: CDR1 MGHDK, CDR2 SYGVNS. The CDR3, as DNA: TGTGCCACCCGACAGGGGGACGAAAAACTGTTTTTT. This translates into CATRQGDEKLFF. Looking up the rest from reference TRBV25-1 and TRBJ1-4 gives the full variable domain: EADIYQTPRYLVIGTGKKITLECSQTMGHDKMYWYQQDPGMELHLIHYSYGVNSTEKGDLSSESTVSRIRTEHFPLTLESARPSHTSQYLCATRQGDEKLFFGSGTQLSVL.

This clonotype was seen once. CDR3: CASSLVGEHQPQHF. CDR3 DNA sequence: TGTGCCAGCAGCTTAGTTGGCGAACATCAGCCCCAGCATTTT. V usage is TRBV7-9 and J usage is TRBJ1-5; D not resolved. Germline V CDR1 and CDR2: SEHNR, FQNEAQ (reference sequence). V was clipped by 1 base and J by 5 bases, with 9 bases between them. This CDR3 comprises 14 residues.

This chain connects TRBV19 to TRBJ2-1, with unresolved D. Trimming removed 1 base at V and 4 bases at J, with 8 bases between. CDR3 length: 14 amino acids. The V gene's germline CDR1 is LNHDA and CDR2 SQIVND (reference sequence). In DNA, the CDR3 is TGTGCCAGTAGTATAGGCGAGCCATACAATGAGCAGTTCTTC. Translated: CASSIGEPYNEQFF.

This clonotype was picked up a small number of times. The chain joins TRBV6-1 to TRBJ1-5, with TRBD1 identical over 7 bases. The germline V gene encodes CDR1 MNHNS and CDR2 SASEGT. This CDR3 spans 15 amino acids. Trimming cost V 4 bases and J 7 bases; bases outside gene matches: 10. The CDR3 nucleotides are TGTGCCAGCAGTGCAGACAGGGTGGAGATGCAGCCCCAGCATTTT. Amino acid sequence: CASSADRVEMQPQHF.

This clonotype was recorded at least ten times. The chain is built from TRBV6-1 and TRBJ2-7, with TRBD2 matching over 14 bases. Germline trimming cut 9 bases from V and 6 bases from J; bases unmatched to any gene: 7. This CDR3 region has 14 residues. Germline values: CDR1 MNHNS, CDR2 SASEGT. This chain's CDR3 is CARLGTSGRCEQYF. DNA for the CDR3: TGTGCCAGACTCGGGACTAGCGGGAGATGCGAGCAGTACTTC.

This clonotype was found a few times. The chain recombines TRBV20-1 with TRBJ1-2; 7 bases match TRBD1. Germline CDR1 reads DFQATT; CDR2 reads SNEGSKA (reference sequence). Losses at the gene ends were 6 bases for V and 4 bases for J; bases not matched to a gene: 5. The CDR3 sequence is 12 residues long. CDR3 in amino acids: CSAATGTYGYTF. The CDR3 DNA sequence: TGCAGTGCCGCGACAGGGACCTATGGCTACACCTTC.

This clonotype was observed many times. The chain couples TRBV13 to TRBJ2-3, with D uncertain. CDR1 PRHDT and CDR2 FYEKMQ come from the germline V gene (reference sequence). The V and J ends lost 8 bases and 0 bases respectively, with 15 bases between them. CDR3 length: 15 amino acids. CDR3 bases: TGTGCCAGCTCGGTTTGGCGGTTTAGCACAGATACGCAGTATTTT. It yields the protein CASSVWRFSTDTQYF.

A word on this clonotype: This clone may be a read error of a much larger clone one base away. This sequence joins TRBV2 and TRBJ2-1; TRBD2 is a possible D gene (5 bases). The CDR3 runs 14 residues. Germline V gives CDR1 SNHLY, CDR2 FYNNEI. V lost 6 bases and J 8 bases, leaving 17 bases between the germline ends. The CDR3 coding sequence is TGTGCCAGCAGGCCCGGACGCGACGGGGATGAGCAGTTCTTC. Its translation is CASRPGRDGDEQFF.

This clonotype was seen many times. The chain joins TRBV3-1 to TRBJ2-5; tentatively, D is TRBD1 (5 bases). The germline V gene encodes CDR1 LGHDT and CDR2 YNNKEL (reference sequence). V lost 6 bases to trimming and J lost 0 bases, with 8 bases between them. The CDR3 is 13 amino acids. CDR3 coding DNA: TGTGCCAGCAGTCGACAGAACCAAGAGACCCAGTACTTC. Protein product: CASSRQNQETQYF.

This clonotype was seen ten or more times. The V and J genes are TRBV12-3 or TRBV12-4 and TRBJ1-5; no reliable D call. This CDR3 is 13 amino acids long. V dropped 2 bases and J dropped 3 bases, with 5 bases sitting between them. CDR3 coding DNA: TGTGCCAGCAGTTTATCGTTCAATCAGCCCCAGCATTTT. It is translated as CASSLSFNQPQHF.

This clonotype was counted many times. This chain links TRBV7-9 with TRBJ1-2, with unresolved D. The CDR3 loop spans 13 amino acids. Germline CDR1 and CDR2: SEHNR and FQNEAQ (reference sequence). V was shortened by 5 bases and J by 8 bases, with 15 bases between the two germline ends. CDR3 amino acids: CASSLETSGGYTF. As DNA, the CDR3 is TGTGCCAGCAGCCTAGAGACATCTGGAGGCTACACCTTC.

The rearrangement joins TRBV20-1 to TRBJ1-2; D is perhaps TRBD1 (5 bases). The germline V and J ends were trimmed by 0 bases and 3 bases, with 11 bases remaining between them. Germline V lookup: CDR1 DFQATT, CDR2 SNEGSKA (reference sequence). The CDR3 totals 14 residues. The DNA for the CDR3 is TGCAGTGCTAGAGATCTGGGGGTAGACTATGGCTACACCTTC. It specifies CSARDLGVDYGYTF.

This clonotype has at least ten counts. In DNA, the CDR3 is TGTGCCAGCCGAGAGGATGTTGCCCACGAGCAGTACTTC. Protein product: CASREDVAHEQYF. The chain recombines TRBV18 with TRBJ2-7; D is undetermined. CDR1 and CDR2 (germline): KGHSH, LQKENI. V was cut by 8 bases and J by 5 bases, with 16 bases left in between. This CDR3 is built from 13 residues.

This clonotype came up many times. The chain is built from TRBV6-1 and TRBJ2-7, with D hard to call. CDR1 is MNHNS and CDR2 is SASEGT in the germline V gene. V lost 0 bases to trimming and J lost 0 bases, with 6 bases between them. The CDR3 loop spans 14 amino acids. The CDR3 is CASSEARISYEQYF. For the CDR3, the DNA is TGTGCCAGCAGTGAAGCCAGGATCTCCTACGAGCAGTACTTC.

Worth noting for this clonotype: A much larger clonotype is one base distant, so this may be a read error. The chain joins TRBV3-1 to TRBJ2-7, with D possibly TRBD1 on 5 matching bases. The CDR3 is 14 residues long. CDR1 and CDR2 from the germline V gene are LGHDT and YNNKEL (reference sequence). Written as DNA, the CDR3 is TGTGCCAGCAGCCAAGGCCGGACACTGGCCGAGCAGCACTTC. This translates into CASSQGRTLAEQHF.

The V gene is TRBV6-1, the J gene TRBJ2-2; 7 bases line up with TRBD1. The CDR3 sequence is 16 residues long. Germline V gives CDR1 MNHNS, CDR2 SASEGT. J was trimmed by 5 bases and V by 5 bases; bases with no gene match: 11. The CDR3 nucleotides are TGTGCCAGCAGTCGTCTCGGGGCAGGGGGAACCGGGGAGCTGTTTTTT. Its protein product is CASSRLGAGGTGELFF.

This clonotype was counted at least ten times. The chain carries TRBV11-3 and TRBJ2-7, with 13 bases fitting TRBD2. Trimming cost V 3 bases and J 2 bases; bases outside gene matches: 7. The CDR3 is 17 amino acids. CDR1 SGHNT and CDR2 YENEEA come from the germline V gene. The CDR3 nucleotides are TGTGCCAGCAGCTTCGAGGGACTAGCGGGGCGGGCCTACGAGCAGTACTTC. It is translated as CASSFEGLAGRAYEQYF.

Many counts were recorded for this clonotype. The rearrangement joins TRBV12-3 or TRBV12-4 to TRBJ2-6, with D perhaps assigned TRBD1 or TRBD2 (5 bases each). Trimming cost V 3 bases and J 1 base, with 7 bases left between them. CDR3 length equals 15 residues. CDR3 protein: CASSLGVSGANVLTF. The CDR3 DNA is TGTGCCAGCAGTTTGGGGGTATCTGGGGCCAACGTCCTGACTTTC.

This clonotype was counted between two and nine times. The chain's CDR3 is CSAMTGTQLGYTF. The DNA for the CDR3 is TGCAGTGCTATGACCGGGACCCAACTTGGCTACACCTTC. This chain uses TRBV20-1 with TRBJ1-2; tentatively, D is TRBD1 (5 bases). Germline V gene sequence: CDR1 DFQATT, CDR2 SNEGSKA (reference sequence). This CDR3 has 13 amino acids. V was shortened by 4 bases and J by 7 bases, with 16 bases between the two germline ends.

This clonotype was observed many times. This sequence joins TRBV12-3 or TRBV12-4 and TRBJ1-4; no clear D gene. The CDR3 has 16 residues. V was clipped by 2 bases and J by 0 bases, with 10 bases between them. The CDR3 nucleotides are TGTGCCAGCAGTTTATGGGCAGCTGCAACTAATGAAAAACTGTTTTTT. Its translation: CASSLWAAATNEKLFF.

This clonotype was seen at least ten times. This chain links TRBV27 with TRBJ1-1; D remains ambiguous. V was pared by 5 bases and J by 11 bases, with 18 bases between. Germline lookup yields CDR1 MNHEY and CDR2 SMNVEV (reference sequence). The CDR3 is made up of 13 amino acids. Here the CDR3 DNA reads TGTGCCAGCAGTGTTGACGGAGTCGTGGCCGCTTTCTTT. Protein sequence: CASSVDGVVAAFF.

The V and J genes are TRBV6-5 and TRBJ1-6; D may be TRBD1 (5 bases). CDR1 is MNHEY and CDR2 is SVGAGI in the germline V gene. Trimming pared 2 bases from V and 7 bases from J, leaving 9 bases between. The CDR3 has 14 residues. This CDR3 reads CASSYDRRNSPLHF. The DNA for the CDR3 is TGTGCCAGCAGTTACGACAGACGAAATTCACCCCTCCACTTT.

This clonotype has a count of ten or more. The V and J genes are TRBV20-1 and TRBJ1-2; D is uncertain. Trimming cost V 4 bases and J 2 bases, with 20 bases left between them. The CDR3 is made up of 16 amino acids. Germline V gives CDR1 DFQATT, CDR2 SNEGSKA (reference sequence). The CDR3 region has the DNA TGCAGTGCTACCCTTCCACCGATTATAAAGAACTATGGCTACACCTTC. Encoded protein: CSATLPPIIKNYGYTF.

This clonotype was found many times. The rearrangement joins TRBV7-8 to TRBJ2-7; D possibly corresponds to TRBD2 (6 bases). Germline CDR1 SGHVS, CDR2 FQNEAQ. This CDR3 is 14 amino acids long. V was clipped by 3 bases and J by 3 bases, with 12 bases between them. In DNA, the CDR3 is TGTGCCAGCAGCTTGGGGAGCGGGTACTACGAGCAGTACTTC. Translation gives CASSLGSGYYEQYF.

The V gene is TRBV6-5, the J gene TRBJ2-4; D might be TRBD1 (7 bases). CDR1 and CDR2 (germline): MNHEY, SVGAGI. The CDR3 spans 18 residues. Trimming took 6 bases from V and 0 from J, leaving 21 bases between them. CDR3 bases: TGTGCCAGCAGCTACCAGAGACAGGGCGGGGTAGCCAAAAACATTCAGTACTTC. This translates into CASSYQRQGGVAKNIQYF.